Listed below are T cell receptor beta chains from one sample, sequenced in a study of blood T cell repertoires in COVID-19. The data were produced by immunoSEQ multiplex PCR, yet TCRdb's version contains in-frame clones alone and is incomplete. The sample has about 59,000 clones, more than 80% seen once. Source material: peripheral blood. All receptors derive from a man aged 80 or over with acute or convalescent COVID-19. CDR3s include the opening cysteine and the closing phenylalanine or tryptophan. A D gene is named only where the DNA matches it firmly. Expanded clones are given a class, and other clones once, few, many or no size at all.

abundance: -; j_gene: TRBJ2-7; v_gene: TRBV4-2; d_gene: -; CDR3nt: TGTGCCAGCAGCCAAGAGGCCGGGGACGAGCAGTACTTC; CDR3aa: CASSQEAGDEQYF
abundance: -; j_gene: TRBJ2-5; v_gene: TRBV4-2; d_gene: TRBD2; CDR3nt: TGTGCCAGCAGCCGGACTAGCGGGGGGGCAAAAGAGACCCAGTACTTC; CDR3aa: CASSRTSGGAKETQYF
abundance: -; j_gene: TRBJ2-2; v_gene: TRBV6-5; d_gene: -; CDR3nt: TGTGCCAGCAGAGTTAGGCGGGGGAACACCGGGGAGCTGTTTTTT; CDR3aa: CASRVRRGNTGELFF
abundance: -; j_gene: TRBJ2-1; v_gene: TRBV7-2; d_gene: -; CDR3nt: TGTGCCAGCAGCTTAGGGCAGGGGACCTACAATGAGCAGTTCTTC; CDR3aa: CASSLGQGTYNEQFF
abundance: once; j_gene: TRBJ2-3; v_gene: TRBV2; d_gene: -; CDR3nt: TGTGCCAGCAGTGAACAGGGGGGAACAGATACGCAGTATTTT; CDR3aa: CASSEQGGTDTQYF
abundance: once; j_gene: TRBJ2-5; v_gene: TRBV19; d_gene: TRBD1; CDR3nt: TGTGCCAGTAGTATACAGGGGGCAGGGTCCCAAGAGACCCAGTACTTC; CDR3aa: CASSIQGAGSQETQYF
abundance: -; j_gene: TRBJ1-6; v_gene: TRBV6-5; d_gene: TRBD1; CDR3nt: TGTGCCAGCAGTTACTCTGGCAGGGGGTCCTATTCACCCCTCCACTTT; CDR3aa: CASSYSGRGSYSPLHF
abundance: -; j_gene: TRBJ2-3; v_gene: TRBV7-9; d_gene: -; CDR3nt: TGTGCCAGCAGTTGGCCCCACGGGACAGATACGCAGTATTTT; CDR3aa: CASSWPHGTDTQYF
abundance: once; j_gene: TRBJ1-1; v_gene: TRBV6-5; d_gene: TRBD1; CDR3nt: TGTGCCAGCAGTACGCGGGACAGTTGGAACACTGAAGCTTTCTTT; CDR3aa: CASSTRDSWNTEAFF
abundance: -; j_gene: TRBJ1-2; v_gene: TRBV7-6; d_gene: TRBD1; CDR3nt: TGTGCCAGCAGCTTAGGGCCTGTACAGGGGGCGCGGAACTATGGCTACACCTTC; CDR3aa: CASSLGPVQGARNYGYTF
abundance: few; j_gene: TRBJ2-3; v_gene: TRBV5-4; d_gene: -; CDR3nt: TGTGCCAGCAGCTTGGCGAGGGAGGCTGGGACAGATACGCAGTATTTT; CDR3aa: CASSLAREAGTDTQYF
abundance: -; j_gene: TRBJ2-1; v_gene: TRBV12-3/TRBV12-4; d_gene: -; CDR3nt: TGTGCCAGCAGTCCCAGGGGTCATGAGCAGTTCTTC; CDR3aa: CASSPRGHEQFF
abundance: -; j_gene: TRBJ2-7; v_gene: TRBV5-1; d_gene: -; CDR3nt: TGCGCCAGCAGCCCCACTTCCGGTCTTCCGTCCTACGAGCAGTACTTC; CDR3aa: CASSPTSGLPSYEQYF
abundance: -; j_gene: TRBJ1-2; v_gene: TRBV19; d_gene: TRBD1; CDR3nt: TGTGCCAGTAGTGCCTCCGGGACAGGGAACTATGGCTACACCTTC; CDR3aa: CASSASGTGNYGYTF
abundance: few; j_gene: TRBJ1-5; v_gene: TRBV19; d_gene: -; CDR3nt: TGTGCCAGTAGTATTGGACAGTATAGCAATCAGCCCCAGCATTTT; CDR3aa: CASSIGQYSNQPQHF
abundance: -; j_gene: TRBJ2-3; v_gene: TRBV5-1; d_gene: TRBD1; CDR3nt: TGCGCCAGCAGCCCCCCGCAGGGGGCAGATACGCAGTATTTT; CDR3aa: CASSPPQGADTQYF
abundance: -; j_gene: TRBJ2-1; v_gene: TRBV7-2; d_gene: TRBD2; CDR3nt: TGTGCCAGCAGCTTAGAAGCGGGGGGGTGGTATGAGCAGTTCTTC; CDR3aa: CASSLEAGGWYEQFF
abundance: -; j_gene: TRBJ2-1; v_gene: TRBV5-1; d_gene: -; CDR3nt: TGCGCCAGCAGCTTGGTGGCCTCGGGGGTGTACAATGAGCAGTTCTTC; CDR3aa: CASSLVASGVYNEQFF
abundance: -; j_gene: TRBJ2-6; v_gene: TRBV15; d_gene: -; CDR3nt: TGTGCCACCAGCAGAGCGGGCTCTGGGGCCAACGTCCTGACTTTC; CDR3aa: CATSRAGSGANVLTF
abundance: -; j_gene: TRBJ2-7; v_gene: TRBV9; d_gene: TRBD2; CDR3nt: TGTGCCAGCAGCCCTCTAGCGGGGGGCCTAGGGGACGAGCAGTACTTC; CDR3aa: CASSPLAGGLGDEQYF
abundance: -; j_gene: TRBJ2-5; v_gene: TRBV7-9; d_gene: -; CDR3nt: TGTGCCAGCAGCTTAGCGGGACTTTCGGGGGAGACCCAGTACTTC; CDR3aa: CASSLAGLSGETQYF
abundance: -; j_gene: TRBJ1-5; v_gene: TRBV19; d_gene: -; CDR3nt: TGTGCCAGTAGTATAGGGGGGGTGGGCAATCAGCCCCAGCATTTT; CDR3aa: CASSIGGVGNQPQHF
abundance: -; j_gene: TRBJ2-5; v_gene: TRBV7-9; d_gene: -; CDR3nt: TGTGCCAGCAGCTTAAAACAAGGGGAGGTACGGGAGACCCAGTACTTC; CDR3aa: CASSLKQGEVRETQYF
abundance: few; j_gene: TRBJ1-2; v_gene: TRBV28; d_gene: -; CDR3nt: TGTGCCAGCAGTTTAACAGGGTATGGCTACACCTTC; CDR3aa: CASSLTGYGYTF
abundance: -; j_gene: TRBJ1-2; v_gene: TRBV6-5; d_gene: -; CDR3nt: TGTGCCAGCACCTATGGACCGGGGGGCTATGGCTACACCTTC; CDR3aa: CASTYGPGGYGYTF
abundance: -; j_gene: TRBJ1-6; v_gene: TRBV6-5; d_gene: -; CDR3nt: TGTGCCAGCAGTTTTCGGACAGCCTATAATTCACCCCTCCACTTT; CDR3aa: CASSFRTAYNSPLHF
abundance: -; j_gene: TRBJ1-5; v_gene: TRBV15; d_gene: -; CDR3nt: TGTGCCACCAGCCCCCTTAGGGAGGGGATTCGAAATCAGCCCCAGCATTTT; CDR3aa: CATSPLREGIRNQPQHF
abundance: -; j_gene: TRBJ1-1; v_gene: TRBV5-5; d_gene: -; CDR3nt: TGTGCCAGCAGCTCGGGAGTAGGCCAGAAGAACACTGAAGCTTTCTTT; CDR3aa: CASSSGVGQKNTEAFF
abundance: -; j_gene: TRBJ2-1; v_gene: TRBV7-2; d_gene: TRBD2; CDR3nt: TGTGCCAGCAGTCCGGGGGGGCCGGCGAATGAGCAGTTCTTC; CDR3aa: CASSPGGPANEQFF
abundance: -; j_gene: TRBJ1-1; v_gene: TRBV5-1; d_gene: TRBD1; CDR3nt: TGCGCCAGCAGCCAGGGGGCCGGCACTGAAGCTTTCTTT; CDR3aa: CASSQGAGTEAFF
abundance: -; j_gene: TRBJ2-1; v_gene: TRBV7-6; d_gene: TRBD1; CDR3nt: TGTGCCAGCACCCTGGACAGGGGACATGAGCAGTTCTTC; CDR3aa: CASTLDRGHEQFF
abundance: -; j_gene: TRBJ1-1; v_gene: TRBV3-1/TRBV3-2; d_gene: TRBD1; CDR3nt: TGTGCCAGCAGCCAAGGGACAGGGGGTCCCACTGAAGCTTTCTTT; CDR3aa: CASSQGTGGPTEAFF
abundance: -; j_gene: TRBJ2-3; v_gene: TRBV6-5; d_gene: TRBD1; CDR3nt: TGTGCCACCAGGGGGAGCGGCACAGATACGCAGTATTTT; CDR3aa: CATRGSGTDTQYF
abundance: -; j_gene: TRBJ2-5; v_gene: TRBV6-5; d_gene: TRBD2; CDR3nt: TGTGCCAGCAGTCGGACTAGGGAGGAGACCCAGTACTTC; CDR3aa: CASSRTREETQYF
abundance: -; j_gene: TRBJ2-1; v_gene: TRBV5-1; d_gene: -; CDR3nt: TGCGCCAGCAGCTTGCGCCCCCTGTCAGGGGACAATGAGCAGTTCTTC; CDR3aa: CASSLRPLSGDNEQFF